This TCR beta chain is from a study of shared T cell receptors in the human thymus. Profiled with immunoSEQ multiplex PCR; TCRdb holds only in-frame clones, not every one. The sample holds roughly 710,000 clones, approximately 85% seen once. Germline CDR1 SGHVS, CDR2 FQNEAQ. This CDR3 spans 17 amino acids. V dropped 0 bases and J dropped 5; count of bases not matched to a gene: 10. This sample also appeared in a second study, on human thymus T cells. That work states: Having corrective surgery for congenital heart defects, healthy Finnish infants were the ones who donated. Use of V and J genes seemed skewed within the thymic and blood repertoires.

Sequencing was done on a sample of thymocytes. This TCR was sampled from a girl in the first two years of life with a congenital heart defect. The chain has TRBV7-8 and TRBJ2-5, with TRBD1 matching over 9 bases. The CDR3 sequence is CASSLADRRDRDETQYF. In nucleotides, the CDR3 is TGTGCCAGCAGCTTAGCGGACCGCCGGGACAGGGATGAGACCCAGTACTTC.